The 19 T cell receptor beta chains below were found in one sample sequenced in a study of identical twins. TCRdb reprocessed the 5' RACE reads with MiXCR, giving one entry per CDR3 protein. The table includes just under 650,000 distinct CDR3 sequences, under 8.5% detected once. These data were likewise used in another study, on yellow fever vaccine responses in identical twins.

The sequencing input was PBMCs. The origin of the receptors is a woman aged 18 to 35 in good health.

This clonotype was counted ten times or more. The chain recombines TRBV7-8 with TRBJ2-5; 8 bases agree with TRBD2. Germline V gene sequence: CDR1 SGHVS, CDR2 FQNEAQ. This CDR3 contains 16 residues. J gave up 1 base and V 1 base, and 5 bases lay outside the gene matches. CDR3 sequence: CASSLVAGGFQETQYF. CDR3 nucleotide sequence: TGTGCCAGCAGCTTAGTTGCGGGGGGTTTCCAAGAGACCCAGTACTTC.

This clonotype occurred a few times. This chain joins TRBV20-1 and TRBJ2-3; D remains ambiguous. Germline V gene data show CDR1 as DFQATT and CDR2 as SNEGSKA (reference sequence). The V end lost 3 bases, the J end lost 3 bases, and 4 bases lay between the germline ends. The CDR3 covers 11 residues. CDR3 DNA sequence: TGCAGTGCTAGCCCGACAGATACGCAGTATTTT. Amino acid sequence: CSASPTDTQYF.

DNA of the CDR3: TGCGCCAGCAGCCAAGATTGGGCCTACGAGCAGTACTTC. This sequence encodes CASSQDWAYEQYF. The J gene is TRBJ2-7, the V gene TRBV4-1, with no clear D. V was cut by 0 bases and J by 2 bases, with 5 bases left in between. CDR1 and CDR2 (germline): MGHRA, YSYEKL. This CDR3 contains 13 residues.

This rearrangement joins TRBV24-1 to TRBJ2-5; D may be TRBD1 or TRBD2 (5 bases each). Germline V gene data show CDR1 as KGHDR and CDR2 as SFDVKD. CDR3 length equals 15 residues. V lost 7 bases to trimming and J lost 5 bases, with 19 bases between them. The CDR3 sequence is CATSGRDGGVETQYF. The CDR3 DNA reads as TGTGCCACCAGCGGCAGGGACGGAGGAGTGGAGACCCAGTACTTC.

This clonotype was found many times. The J gene is TRBJ1-2, the V gene TRBV5-6; no clear D gene. The germline V and J ends were trimmed by 4 bases and 4 bases, with 14 bases remaining between them. Germline CDR1 and CDR2: SGHDT and YYEEEE. This CDR3 has 14 amino acids. The CDR3 sequence is CASSIIIFPYGYTF. The CDR3 nucleotides are TGTGCCAGCAGCATCATAATTTTCCCCTATGGCTACACCTTC.

At least ten counts were recorded for this clonotype. The chain is built from TRBV12-3 or TRBV12-4 and TRBJ1-5; 10 bases align to TRBD1. The CDR3 loop spans 14 amino acids. Germline trimming cut 6 bases from V and 6 bases from J; bases unmatched to any gene: 5. CDR3 DNA sequence: TGTGCCAGCAGCCTTCGGACAGGGGGTCAGCCCCAGCATTTT. Protein: CASSLRTGGQPQHF.

This clonotype was seen more than once but under ten times. V and J are TRBV9 and TRBJ2-2; maybe TRBD2 (5 bases). Between the trimmed V and J ends, which lost 4 bases and 4 bases, there was a span of 17 bases. The CDR3 length is 16 residues. The germline gives CDR1 SGDLS, CDR2 YYNGEE. In nucleotides, the CDR3 is TGTGCCAGCAGCCCCAGAGTAGCGACGGGCACCGGGGAGCTGTTTTTT. Residues: CASSPRVATGTGELFF.

This clonotype showed up just a few times. The chain uses TRBV5-1 and TRBJ2-3; D possibly corresponds to TRBD1 (6 bases). Trimming shortened V by 5 bases and J by 4 bases, and 14 bases separated the two germline ends. The CDR3 loop spans 14 amino acids. Looked up from germline, CDR1 is SGHRS and CDR2 is YFSETQ. In DNA, the CDR3 is TGCGCCAGCAGACAGGGCCAACGTGCAGATACGCAGTATTTT. It encodes CASRQGQRADTQYF.

The rearrangement links TRBV5-1 to TRBJ2-3, with 8 nucleotides matching TRBD2. CDR3 length: 15 residues. CDR1 and CDR2 from the germline V gene are SGHRS and YFSETQ. Trimming at V came to 5 bases and at J to 1 base, leaving 6 bases not matched to a gene. The CDR3 protein is CASRASSGRTDTQYF. The CDR3 DNA is TGCGCCAGCAGAGCGTCTAGCGGGCGCACAGATACGCAGTATTTT.

V gene TRBV7-9 combines with J gene TRBJ2-2, with D possibly matching TRBD2 (5 bases). The CDR3 has 15 amino acids. CDR1 and CDR2 from the germline V gene are SEHNR and FQNEAQ (reference sequence). Trimming removed 3 bases from V and 5 bases from J, with 13 bases in between. The CDR3 bases are TGTGCCAGCAGCTTTAGGGAGTACATGACCGGGGAGCTGTTTTTT. Residues: CASSFREYMTGELFF.

This clonotype was observed many times. V gene TRBV24-1 combines with J gene TRBJ2-7, with 12 bases identical to TRBD2. With V trimmed by 3 bases and J by 4 bases, 3 bases remained unmatched. Germline V gene lookup returns CDR1 KGHDR and CDR2 SFDVKD. This CDR3 has 15 residues. The CDR3 nucleotides are TGTGCCACCAGTGATGGACTAGCGGGACGATACGAGCAGTACTTC. Amino acids: CATSDGLAGRYEQYF.

At least ten counts were recorded for this clonotype. The V call is TRBV6-1, the J call TRBJ2-2; TRBD1 might be the D (5 bases). Germline CDR1 reads MNHNS; CDR2 reads SASEGT. The CDR3 has 13 amino acids. V was cut by 6 bases and J by 5 bases, with 10 bases left in between. This CDR3 is CASRSRQTGELFF. Here the CDR3 DNA reads TGTGCCAGCAGGTCTAGACAGACCGGGGAGCTGTTTTTT.

There are many counts of this clonotype. The gene calls are TRBV6-4 and TRBJ2-1, with D tentatively TRBD2 (5 bases). The CDR3 totals 13 residues. CDR1 is MRHNA, CDR2 SNTAGT, per germline. V was pared by 2 bases and J by 9 bases, with 11 bases between. CDR3 in DNA: TGTGCCAGCAGTGACCGACTATCGGGTGAGCAGTTCTTC. This gives the protein CASSDRLSGEQFF.

The chain joins TRBV9 to TRBJ1-2; 7 bases match TRBD1. The V gene's germline CDR1 is SGDLS and CDR2 YYNGEE. The CDR3 is 15 residues long. V was pared by 0 bases and J by 4 bases, with 6 bases of the junction left unmatched. The CDR3 loop reads CASSVGTGPGYGYTF. The CDR3, as DNA: TGTGCCAGCAGCGTAGGGACAGGTCCTGGCTATGGCTACACCTTC.

The V and J genes are TRBV29-1 and TRBJ2-7; D remains ambiguous. The CDR3 totals 11 residues. Germline CDR1 and CDR2: SQVTM and ANQGSEA. CDR3 sequence reads: CSVSALYEQHV. The CDR3 DNA sequence: TGCAGCGTTTCGGCCCTATACGAGCAGCACGTC.

This clonotype was seen repeatedly, ten times or more. The chain is built from TRBV12-3 or TRBV12-4 and TRBJ2-2; 7 nucleotides agree with TRBD1. V was pared by 5 bases and J by 7 bases, with 7 bases of the junction left unmatched. The CDR3 totals 14 residues. The CDR3 region is CASSDTGVLGELFF. CDR3 nucleotide sequence: TGTGCCAGCAGTGATACAGGGGTTCTCGGGGAGCTGTTTTTT.

This chain links TRBV20-1 with TRBJ2-1, with 8 bases fitting TRBD1. Trimming at V came to 0 bases and at J to 5 bases, leaving 6 bases not matched to a gene. This CDR3 contains 15 residues. The germline V gene has CDR1 DFQATT and CDR2 SNEGSKA (reference sequence). The CDR3 here is CSARDSGTGNNEQFF. CDR3 DNA sequence: TGCAGTGCTAGAGACTCCGGGACAGGCAACAATGAGCAGTTCTTC.

The rearrangement uses TRBV11-2 and TRBJ2-2; 7 bases match TRBD1. The CDR3 runs to 16 residues. V lost 1 base to trimming and J lost 6 bases; unmatched junction nucleotides: 8. Germline CDR1 SGHAT, CDR2 FQNNGV. The CDR3 sequence is CASSLGHRGASGELFF. In nucleotides, the CDR3 is TGTGCCAGCAGCTTAGGGCACAGGGGCGCGTCCGGGGAGCTGTTTTTT.

The chain employs TRBV18 and TRBJ2-3; 8 bases line up with TRBD2. Trimming at V came to 8 bases and at J to 1 base, leaving 14 bases not matched to a gene. The CDR3 is 17 residues long. Germline CDR1 reads KGHSH; CDR2 reads LQKENI. CDR3 amino acids: CASPGHGGDPRTDTQYF. CDR3 bases: TGTGCCAGCCCCGGGCACGGGGGGGACCCCCGCACAGATACGCAGTATTTT.